This T cell receptor (beta chain) was obtained from a study of persistence of HIV-infected CD4 T cells. In the study overall: Isolated cells were CMV- and HIV-1 Gag-responding CD4+ T cells.

Study-wide results and limits: TCRbeta richness was lower in CMV- and Gag-responding cells than in anti-CD3/anti-CD28-responding cells.

The libraries were made with immunoSEQ version 4 in survey mode. Measured with immunoSEQ multiplex PCR; TCRdb has only the in-frame clones, and not every one. The repertoire has roughly 34,000 clones, around 76% of them found once; the top ten carry nearly 6.5%. Per germline, CDR1 SGDLS and CDR2 YYNGEE. V was clipped by 4 bases and J by 4 bases, with 14 bases between them. This CDR3 region has 14 residues. Lysates of CMV-infected fibroblasts at approximately 9.6 ug/mL stimulated these cells. CD40L-negative CD69-negative CD45RO-high memory CD4+ T cells were sorted as populations depleted of antigen-responding cells. Remarks on this clone: The antigen is unknown.

The sequences come from CD4+ T cells sorted from PBMCs after approximately 19-hour stimulation, collected from a patient who received antiretroviral therapy. V is TRBV9 and J is TRBJ1-2, with a possible D match to TRBD1 (5 bases). This TCR derives from an adult woman with HIV who was CMV-seropositive. Here the CDR3 DNA reads TGTGCCAGCAGCAGTTCCGGGACTCTCTATGGCTACACCTTC. Amino acids: CASSSSGTLYGYTF.